Listed here are 5 T cell receptor beta chains from one sample, sequenced in a study of blood T cell repertoires in COVID-19 (dated by TCRdb to 2018 to 2020). Library method: the immunoSEQ multiplex PCR assay. Imported from immuneACCESS, the table was reduced by TCRdb to in-frame sequences with V and J called. These copies leave out some clones; in studies compared against another copy, an unresolved V gene accounts for under half, and the cause of the remainder is not known. In all, the sample holds 150,000 to 200,000 clones, and about 86% of those were seen once. In total, the top ten clones hold just under 25% of the sample. The sequenced sample consisted of PBMCs or T cells enriched from blood (not recorded which). These receptors were obtained from a woman aged 35 to 49 in a cohort exposed to, infected with or recovered from COVID-19 (not recorded which).

The gene calls are TRBV10-1 and TRBJ1-1; D remains ambiguous. Trimming took off 2 bases at V and 3 bases at J, with 7 bases between the two ends. Germline values: CDR1 WNHNN, CDR2 SYGVQD (reference sequence). The CDR3 has 13 amino acids. In DNA, the CDR3 is TGCGCCAGCAGTGAGAACACCGACACTGAAGCTTTCTTT. As protein: CASSENTDTEAFF.

V and J are TRBV4-3 and TRBJ2-1; 11 bases line up with TRBD1. CDR1 and CDR2 (germline): LGHNA, YSLEER. The CDR3 is 15 residues long. The junction had 12 bases not matched to a gene; V was cut back by 10 bases and J by 7 bases. The CDR3: CATQIGQGARNEQFF. In DNA form, the CDR3 reads TGCGCCACCCAGATCGGACAGGGGGCGCGGAATGAGCAGTTCTTC.

CDR3 DNA: TGTGCCAGCAGTCGACTAGCGGGGGACACCGGGGAGCTGTTTTTT. Its translation is CASSRLAGDTGELFF. The gene calls are TRBV28 and TRBJ2-2, with 12 positions matching TRBD2. From germline, CDR1 is MDHEN and CDR2 SYDVKM. The CDR3 has 15 residues. Losses at the gene ends were 5 bases for V and 3 bases for J; bases not matched to a gene: 1.

This clone was observed once. The genes are TRBV5-1 and TRBJ1-4; 7 nucleotides align to TRBD1. CDR3 length: 18 residues. Germline-derived CDR1 and CDR2 are SGHRS and YFSETQ. After removal of 4 bases from V and 0 bases from J, the junction contained 12 bases not matched to a gene. The CDR3 nucleotides are TGCGCCAGCAGCACGTGGGACAGCAACCTTGCAACTAATGAAAAACTGTTTTTT. This codes for CASSTWDSNLATNEKLFF.

This chain links TRBV6-1 with TRBJ2-1, with 8 bases fitting TRBD2. Losses at the gene ends were 3 bases for V and 4 bases for J; bases not matched to a gene: 5. The CDR3 contains 15 residues. Per germline, CDR1 MNHNS and CDR2 SASEGT. The CDR3 region has the DNA TGTGCCAGCAGTGATAATCGGGGGGGGTACAATGAGCAGTTCTTC. Protein: CASSDNRGGYNEQFF.